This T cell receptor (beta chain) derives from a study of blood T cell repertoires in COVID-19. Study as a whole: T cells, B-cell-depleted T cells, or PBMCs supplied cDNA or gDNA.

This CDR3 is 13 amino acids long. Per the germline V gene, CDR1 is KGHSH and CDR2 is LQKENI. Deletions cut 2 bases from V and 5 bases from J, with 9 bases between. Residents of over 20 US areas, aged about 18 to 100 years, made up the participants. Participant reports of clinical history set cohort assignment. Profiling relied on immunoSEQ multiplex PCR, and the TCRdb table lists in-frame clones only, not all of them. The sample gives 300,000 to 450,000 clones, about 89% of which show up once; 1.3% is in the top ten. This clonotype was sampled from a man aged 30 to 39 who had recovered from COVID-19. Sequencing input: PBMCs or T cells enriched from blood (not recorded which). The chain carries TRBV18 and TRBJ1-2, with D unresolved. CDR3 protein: CASSPASTYGYTF. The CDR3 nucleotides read TGTGCCAGCTCACCAGCCTCGACTTATGGCTACACCTTC.